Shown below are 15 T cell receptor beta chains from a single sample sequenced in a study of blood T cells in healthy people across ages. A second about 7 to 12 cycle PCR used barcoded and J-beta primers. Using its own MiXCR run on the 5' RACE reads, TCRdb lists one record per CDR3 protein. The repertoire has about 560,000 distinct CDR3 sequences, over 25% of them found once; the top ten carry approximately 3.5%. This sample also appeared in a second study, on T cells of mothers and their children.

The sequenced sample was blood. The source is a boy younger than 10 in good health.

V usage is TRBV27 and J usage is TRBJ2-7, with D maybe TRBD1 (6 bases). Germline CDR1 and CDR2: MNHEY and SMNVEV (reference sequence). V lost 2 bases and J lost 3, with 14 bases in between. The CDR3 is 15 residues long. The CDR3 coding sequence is TGTGCCAGCAGTTTAGATTGGACAGCCAACTACGAGCAGTACTTC. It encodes CASSLDWTANYEQYF.

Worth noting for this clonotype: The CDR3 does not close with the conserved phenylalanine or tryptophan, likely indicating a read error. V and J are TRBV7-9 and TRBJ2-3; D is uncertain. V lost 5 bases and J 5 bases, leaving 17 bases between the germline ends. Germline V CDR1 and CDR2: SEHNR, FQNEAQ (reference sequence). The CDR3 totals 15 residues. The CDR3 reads CASSPPPRFQDTQYS. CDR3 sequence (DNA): TGTGCCAGCAGCCCACCACCTAGATTTCAAGATACGCAGTATTCT.

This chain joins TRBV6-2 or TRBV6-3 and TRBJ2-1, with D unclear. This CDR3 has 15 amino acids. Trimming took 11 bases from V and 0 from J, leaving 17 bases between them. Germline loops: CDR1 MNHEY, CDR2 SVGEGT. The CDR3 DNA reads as TGTGCCGGCGCTACGGGCGAGATCTCCTACAATGAGCAGTTCTTC. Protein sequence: CAGATGEISYNEQFF.

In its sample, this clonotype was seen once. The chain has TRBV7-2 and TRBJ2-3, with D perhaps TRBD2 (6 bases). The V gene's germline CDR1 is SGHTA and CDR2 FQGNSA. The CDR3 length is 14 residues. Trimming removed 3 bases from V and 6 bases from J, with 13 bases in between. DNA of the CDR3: TGTGCCAGCAGCTTGGAGACTAGGAGGGATACGCAGTATTTT. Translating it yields CASSLETRRDTQYF.

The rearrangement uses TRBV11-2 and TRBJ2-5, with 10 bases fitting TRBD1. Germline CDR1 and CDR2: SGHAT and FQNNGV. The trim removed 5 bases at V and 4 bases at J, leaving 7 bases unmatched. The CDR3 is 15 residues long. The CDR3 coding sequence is TGTGCCAGCAGCCGGAGCTGGACAGGGGGAGAGACCCAGTACTTC. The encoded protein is CASSRSWTGGETQYF.

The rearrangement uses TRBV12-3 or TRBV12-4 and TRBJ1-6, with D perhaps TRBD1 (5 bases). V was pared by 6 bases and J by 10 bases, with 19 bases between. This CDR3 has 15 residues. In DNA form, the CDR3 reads TGTGCCAGCAGGCCGGGACTGACTGGGGAGTCACCCCTCCACTTT. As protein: CASRPGLTGESPLHF.

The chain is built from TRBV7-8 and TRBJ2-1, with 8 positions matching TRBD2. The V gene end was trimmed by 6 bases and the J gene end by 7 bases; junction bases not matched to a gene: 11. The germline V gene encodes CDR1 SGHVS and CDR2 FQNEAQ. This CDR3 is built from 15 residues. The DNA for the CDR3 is TGTGCCAGCAGGTTGGGGCGGGGGGACGGGAATGAGCAGTTCTTC. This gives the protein CASRLGRGDGNEQFF.

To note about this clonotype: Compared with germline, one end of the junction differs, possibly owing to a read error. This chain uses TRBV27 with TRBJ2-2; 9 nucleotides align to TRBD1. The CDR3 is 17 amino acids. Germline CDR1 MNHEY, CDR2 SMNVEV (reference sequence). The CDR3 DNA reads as TGTGCCGGCAGCTCACTAGGCGGGACAGGGAGGACCGGGGAGCTGTTTTTT. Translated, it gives CAGSSLGGTGRTGELFF.

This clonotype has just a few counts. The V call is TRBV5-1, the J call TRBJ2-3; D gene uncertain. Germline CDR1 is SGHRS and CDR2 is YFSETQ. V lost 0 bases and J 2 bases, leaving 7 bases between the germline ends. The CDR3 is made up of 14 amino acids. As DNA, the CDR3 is TGCGCCAGCAGCTTGGCACACAACACAGATACGCAGTATTTT. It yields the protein CASSLAHNTDTQYF.

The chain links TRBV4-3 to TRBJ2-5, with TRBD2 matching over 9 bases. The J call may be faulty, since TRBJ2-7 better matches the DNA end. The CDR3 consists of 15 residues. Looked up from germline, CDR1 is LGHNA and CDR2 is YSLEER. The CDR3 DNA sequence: TGCGCCAGCAGCCAAGGTCATAGCGGGAGTTACGAGCAGTACTTC. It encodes CASSQGHSGSYEQYF.

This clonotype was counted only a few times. DNA of the CDR3: TGTGCCACCAGTGATTTGCAGCAGGCCCCTAATGAAAAACTGTTTTTT. The encoded protein is CATSDLQQAPNEKLFF. This chain connects TRBV24-1 to TRBJ1-4, with no clear D. The CDR3 contains 16 residues. Trimming pared 0 bases from V and 3 bases from J, leaving 10 bases between. CDR1 is KGHDR and CDR2 is SFDVKD in the germline V gene.

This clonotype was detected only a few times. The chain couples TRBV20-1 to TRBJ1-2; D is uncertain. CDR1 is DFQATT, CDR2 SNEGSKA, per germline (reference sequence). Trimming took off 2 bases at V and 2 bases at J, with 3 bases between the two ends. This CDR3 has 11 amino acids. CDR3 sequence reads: CSARSNYGYTF. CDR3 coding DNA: TGCAGTGCTAGATCCAACTATGGCTACACCTTC.

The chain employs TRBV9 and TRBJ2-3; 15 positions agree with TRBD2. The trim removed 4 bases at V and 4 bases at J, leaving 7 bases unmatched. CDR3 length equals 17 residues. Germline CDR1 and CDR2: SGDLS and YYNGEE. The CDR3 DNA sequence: TGTGCCAGCAGCCCCCGGACTAGCGGGGGGGCTCCAGATACGCAGTATTTT. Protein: CASSPRTSGGAPDTQYF.

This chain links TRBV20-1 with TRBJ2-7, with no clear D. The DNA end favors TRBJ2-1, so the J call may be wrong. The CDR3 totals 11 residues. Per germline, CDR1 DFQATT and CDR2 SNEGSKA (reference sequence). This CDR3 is CSASLTDEQFF. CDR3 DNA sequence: TGCAGTGCCTCCCTCACAGATGAGCAGTTCTTC.

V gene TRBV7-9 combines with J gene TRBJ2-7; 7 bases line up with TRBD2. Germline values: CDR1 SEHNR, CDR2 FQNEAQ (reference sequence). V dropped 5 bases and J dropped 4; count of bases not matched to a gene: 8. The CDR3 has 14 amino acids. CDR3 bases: TGTGCCAGCAGCCCCGGGACTAAACATTACGAGCAGTACTTC. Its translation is CASSPGTKHYEQYF.